This T cell receptor (beta chain) was sequenced for a study of shared clonotypes between healthy human individuals. Trimming at V came to 3 bases and at J to 5 bases, leaving 4 bases not matched to a gene. The CDR3 extends over 14 amino acids. CDR1 is MNHEY, CDR2 SMNVEV, per germline (reference sequence). Sequencing was performed with immunoSEQ multiplex PCR; in TCRdb, only in-frame clones are kept and a portion is missing. The repertoire holds over 850,000 clones, with around 82% as singletons. J is TRBJ2-1 and V is TRBV27, with 7 bases identical to TRBD2. This sequence was found in a man aged 18 to 35 in good health. Some clones in this sample may be carry-over from other donors' samples. What was sequenced was memory CD4+ T cells from PBMCs. Regarding subset: CD45RA-negative fraction. The CDR3 here is CASSFLADNNEQFF. CDR3 nucleotides: TGTGCCAGCAGTTTCCTAGCGGACAACAATGAGCAGTTCTTC.